This TCR beta chain was captured in a study of vaccination effects on CD4 cells after COVID-19. Study context: The vaccine given was either BNT162b2 or mRNA-1273, in two doses.

After expansion with viral peptide pools in the ViraFEST assay, antigen-specific CD4+ T cells were sequenced. Following an approximately ten-day culture, CD4+ T cells were purified. PCR-confirmed SARS-CoV-2 infection occurred in the person between March and December 2020. The authors exchanged half the medium for IL-2 medium on days 3 and 7. The ends were cut back, 6 bases at V and 1 base at J, with 12 bases in the middle. This CDR3 has 14 residues. CDR1 and CDR2 (germline): MNHEY, SVGAGI. The table came from immunoSEQ multiplex PCR; TCRdb's copy has only in-frame clones and leaves some out. The profile covers more than 35,000 clones, with around 70% appearing a single time and over 15% taken by the ten largest. A word on this clone: What it binds is unknown.

Findings of the study overall: Few convalescent patients, and no early post-infection timepoints, were available to the study.

The rearrangement joins TRBV6-5 to TRBJ1-2, with D maybe TRBD1 (5 bases). Sequencing used CD4+ T cells from PBMCs cultured with HCoV-NL63 spike peptides, obtained before COVID-19 vaccination. The TCR comes from a human donor who had a prior SARS-CoV-2 infection. The DNA of the CDR3 is TGTGCCAGCAGCGTTGGGACCAATAACTATGGCTACACCTTC. It specifies CASSVGTNNYGYTF.